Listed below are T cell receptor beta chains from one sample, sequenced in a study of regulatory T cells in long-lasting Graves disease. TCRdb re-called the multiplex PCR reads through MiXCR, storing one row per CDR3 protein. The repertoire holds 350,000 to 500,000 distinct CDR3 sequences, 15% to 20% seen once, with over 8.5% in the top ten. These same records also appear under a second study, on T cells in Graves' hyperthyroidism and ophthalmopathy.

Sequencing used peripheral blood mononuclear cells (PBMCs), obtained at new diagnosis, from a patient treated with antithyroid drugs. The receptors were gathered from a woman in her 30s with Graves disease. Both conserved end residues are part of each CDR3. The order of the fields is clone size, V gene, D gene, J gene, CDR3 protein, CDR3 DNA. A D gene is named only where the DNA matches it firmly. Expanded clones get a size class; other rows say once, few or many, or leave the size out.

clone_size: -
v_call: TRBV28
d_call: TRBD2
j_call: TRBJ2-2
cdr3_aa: CASSPAGGATGELFF
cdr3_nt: TGTGCCAGCAGTCCAGCGGGAGGGGCCACCGGGGAGCTGTTTTTT

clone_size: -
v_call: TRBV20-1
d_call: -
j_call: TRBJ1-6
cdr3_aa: CSAAYRGGSSYNSPLHF
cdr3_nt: TGCAGTGCCGCCTATCGTGGGGGCAGCTCCTATAATTCACCCCTCCACTTT

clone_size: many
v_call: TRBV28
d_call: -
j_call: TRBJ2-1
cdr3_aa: CASSHSPWGRPRSSYNEQFF
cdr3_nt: TGTGCCAGCAGTCACAGCCCGTGGGGTAGACCCAGGAGCTCCTACAATGAGCAGTTCTTC

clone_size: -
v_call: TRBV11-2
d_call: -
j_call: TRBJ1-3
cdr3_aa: CASSLDWGTGNTIYF
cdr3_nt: TGTGCCAGCAGCTTAGATTGGGGAACTGGAAACACCATATATTTT

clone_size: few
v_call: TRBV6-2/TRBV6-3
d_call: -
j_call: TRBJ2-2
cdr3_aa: CASESGGGTGELFF
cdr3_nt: TGTGCCAGCGAATCCGGGGGCGGGACCGGGGAGCTGTTTTTT

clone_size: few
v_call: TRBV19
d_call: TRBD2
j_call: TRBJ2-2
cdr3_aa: CASTHRGSGRSLTNTGELFF
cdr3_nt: TGTGCCAGTACCCACAGGGGTAGCGGGAGATCTCTTACGAACACCGGGGAGCTGTTTTTT

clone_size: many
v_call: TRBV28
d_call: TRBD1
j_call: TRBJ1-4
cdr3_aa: CASRPRQGAGEKLFF
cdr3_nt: TGTGCCAGCAGACCTAGACAGGGGGCGGGTGAAAAACTGTTTTTT

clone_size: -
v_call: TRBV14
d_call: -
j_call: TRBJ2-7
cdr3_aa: CASSPRLALDEQYF
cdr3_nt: TGTGCCAGCAGCCCCCGACTGGCCTTGGACGAGCAGTACTTC

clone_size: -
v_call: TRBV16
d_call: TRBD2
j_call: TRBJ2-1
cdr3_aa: CASTRSGKPRFF
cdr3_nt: TGTGCCAGCACACGGAGCGGGAAACCCCGGTTCTTC

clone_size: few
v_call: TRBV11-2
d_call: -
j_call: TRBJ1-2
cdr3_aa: CASSPGMVSSFPYGYTF
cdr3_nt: TGTGCCAGCAGCCCTGGAATGGTTAGCAGCTTCCCTTATGGCTACACCTTC

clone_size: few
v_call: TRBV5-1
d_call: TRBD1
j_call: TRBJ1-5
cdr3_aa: CASSLVGGVQPQHF
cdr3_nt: TGCGCCAGCAGCTTGGTAGGGGGCGTTCAGCCCCAGCATTTT

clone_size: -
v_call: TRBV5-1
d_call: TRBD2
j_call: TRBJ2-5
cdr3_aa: CASSLSLAGQETQYF
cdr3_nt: TGCGCCAGCAGCTTGTCACTAGCGGGGCAAGAGACCCAGTACTTC

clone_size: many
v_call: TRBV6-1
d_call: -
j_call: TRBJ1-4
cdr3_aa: CASSEAGDEKLFF
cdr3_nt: TGTGCCAGCAGTGAGGCCGGTGATGAAAAACTGTTTTTT

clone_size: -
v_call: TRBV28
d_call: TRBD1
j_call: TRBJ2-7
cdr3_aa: CASSLAGTGTYEQYF
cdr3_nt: TGTGCCAGCAGTTTAGCCGGGACAGGCACCTACGAGCAGTACTTC

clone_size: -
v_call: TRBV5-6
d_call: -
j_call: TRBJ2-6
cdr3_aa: CASSTTRAGAASWYHSGANVLTF
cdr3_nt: TGTGCCAGCAGCACTACCCGGGCAGGGGCCGCCTCTTGGTACCACTCTGGGGCCAACGTCCTGACTTTC

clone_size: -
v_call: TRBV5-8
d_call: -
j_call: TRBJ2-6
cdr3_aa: CASSLDPGANVLTF
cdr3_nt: TGTGCCAGCAGCTTGGACCCTGGGGCCAACGTCCTGACTTTC

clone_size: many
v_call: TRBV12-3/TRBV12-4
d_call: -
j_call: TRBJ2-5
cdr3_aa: CASSWAPQGAQYF
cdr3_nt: TGTGCCAGCAGCTGGGCCCCCCAGGGAGCCCAGTACTTC

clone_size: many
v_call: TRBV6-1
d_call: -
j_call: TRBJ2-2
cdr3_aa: CASSSDPNRAGELFF
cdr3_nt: TGTGCCAGCAGCTCGGATCCGAACAGGGCCGGGGAGCTGTTTTTT

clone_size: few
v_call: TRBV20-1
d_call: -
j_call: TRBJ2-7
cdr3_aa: CSARAPGSVTYEQYF
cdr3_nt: TGCAGTGCTAGAGCCCCGGGCAGCGTTACCTACGAGCAGTACTTC

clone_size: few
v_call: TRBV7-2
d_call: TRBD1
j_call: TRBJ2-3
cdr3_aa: CASSLRIINRDRGSDTQYF
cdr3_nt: TGTGCCAGCAGCTTAAGGATTATAAACCGGGACAGGGGTTCAGATACGCAGTATTTT

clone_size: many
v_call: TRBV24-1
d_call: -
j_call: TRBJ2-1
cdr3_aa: CATSDFQVGNEQFF
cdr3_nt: TGTGCCACCAGTGATTTCCAGGTAGGGAATGAGCAGTTCTTC

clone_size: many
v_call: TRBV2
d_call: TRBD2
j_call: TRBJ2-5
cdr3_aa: CAGLAERGGQETQYF
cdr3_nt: TGTGCCGGACTAGCGGAGAGAGGTGGGCAAGAGACCCAGTACTTC

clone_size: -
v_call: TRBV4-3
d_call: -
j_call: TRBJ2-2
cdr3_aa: CASSLFPGLNTGELFF
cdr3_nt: TGCGCCAGCAGCCTCTTCCCCGGCTTGAACACCGGGGAGCTGTTTTTT

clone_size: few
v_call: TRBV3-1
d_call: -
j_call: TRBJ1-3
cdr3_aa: CASSRAGSGNTIYF
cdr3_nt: TGTGCCAGCAGCCGAGCGGGATCTGGAAACACCATATATTTT

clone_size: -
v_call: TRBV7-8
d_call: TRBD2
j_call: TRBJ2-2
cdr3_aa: CASSLTRTSYTGELFF
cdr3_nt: TGTGCCAGCAGCTTAACACGGACTAGCTACACCGGGGAGCTGTTTTTT

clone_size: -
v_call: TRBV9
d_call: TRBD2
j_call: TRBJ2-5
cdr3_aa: CASSVELAGGAETQYF
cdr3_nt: TGTGCCAGCAGCGTAGAACTAGCGGGAGGAGCAGAGACCCAGTACTTC

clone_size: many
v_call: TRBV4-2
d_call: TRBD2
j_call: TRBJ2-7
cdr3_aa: CASSQDQAGAAYEQYF
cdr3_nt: TGTGCCAGCAGCCAAGATCAAGCGGGAGCAGCCTACGAGCAGTACTTC

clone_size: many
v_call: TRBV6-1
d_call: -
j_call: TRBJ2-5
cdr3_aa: CASSRHLSQETQYF
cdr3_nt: TGTGCCAGCAGTCGCCACCTCAGTCAAGAGACCCAGTACTTC

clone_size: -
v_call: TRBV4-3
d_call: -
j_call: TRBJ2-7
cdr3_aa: CASSQTTGSSYEQYF
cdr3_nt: TGCGCCAGCAGCCAAACGACAGGTAGCTCCTACGAGCAGTACTTC

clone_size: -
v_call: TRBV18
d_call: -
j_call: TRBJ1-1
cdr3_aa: CASSLKGGQVGTEAFF
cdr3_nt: TGTGCCAGCTCACTGAAAGGCGGGCAGGTAGGAACTGAAGCTTTCTTT

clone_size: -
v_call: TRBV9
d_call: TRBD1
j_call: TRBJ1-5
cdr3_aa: CASSSGTGGDSNQPQHF
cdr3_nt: TGTGCCAGCAGTTCTGGGACAGGGGGAGATAGCAATCAGCCCCAGCATTTT

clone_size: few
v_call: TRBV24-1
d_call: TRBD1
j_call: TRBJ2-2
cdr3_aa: CATSGDSPNTGELFF
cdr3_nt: TGTGCCACCAGTGGGGACAGTCCTAACACCGGGGAGCTGTTTTTT

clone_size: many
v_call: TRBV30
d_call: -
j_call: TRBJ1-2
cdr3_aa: CAWSVGDYGYTF
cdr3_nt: TGTGCCTGGAGTGTAGGGGACTATGGCTACACCTTC

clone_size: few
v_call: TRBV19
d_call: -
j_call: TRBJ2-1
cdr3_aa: CASSGSSEQFF
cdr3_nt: TGTGCCAGTAGTGGGAGCTCGGAGCAGTTCTTC

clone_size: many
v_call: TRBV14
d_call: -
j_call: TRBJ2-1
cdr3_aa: CASSHPGRDNEQFF
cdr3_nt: TGTGCCAGCAGCCACCCGGGCAGGGACAATGAGCAGTTCTTC

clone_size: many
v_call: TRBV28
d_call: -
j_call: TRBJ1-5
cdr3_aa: CASSQGGSNQPQHF
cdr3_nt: TGTGCCAGCAGTCAGGGAGGAAGCAATCAGCCCCAGCATTTT

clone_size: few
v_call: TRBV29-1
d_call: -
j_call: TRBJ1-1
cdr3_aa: CSVVLTGEGTEAFF
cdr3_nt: TGCAGCGTAGTCTTGACAGGAGAGGGAACTGAAGCTTTCTTT

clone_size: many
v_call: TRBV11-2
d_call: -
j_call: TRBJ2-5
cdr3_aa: CASSLGRGAHGAQYF
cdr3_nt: TGTGCCAGCAGCCTCGGTAGGGGGGCCCACGGGGCCCAGTACTTC

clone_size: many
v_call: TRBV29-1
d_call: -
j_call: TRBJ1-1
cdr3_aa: CSVARNTEAFF
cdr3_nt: TGCAGCGTTGCCAGGAACACTGAAGCTTTCTTT

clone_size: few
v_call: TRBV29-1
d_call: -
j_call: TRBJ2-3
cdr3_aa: CSVDGTYDVLEDTQYF
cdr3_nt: TGCAGCGTTGATGGGACCTATGATGTTCTCGAAGATACGCAGTATTTT

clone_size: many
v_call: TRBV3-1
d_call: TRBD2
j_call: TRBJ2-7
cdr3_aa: CASSPAGVYEQYF
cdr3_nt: TGTGCCAGCAGCCCGGCGGGAGTGTACGAGCAGTACTTC

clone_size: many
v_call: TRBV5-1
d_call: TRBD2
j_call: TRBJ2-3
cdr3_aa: CASSSAGITDTQYF
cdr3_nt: TGCGCCAGCAGCTCAGCGGGAATAACAGATACGCAGTATTTT